This T cell receptor (beta chain) was retrieved from a study of T cell changes during pregnancy in multiple sclerosis. V lost 6 bases to trimming and J lost 3 bases; unmatched junction nucleotides: 7. CDR1 is MNHNS, CDR2 SASEGT, per germline. The CDR3 loop spans 15 amino acids. Using immunoSEQ multiplex PCR, the repertoire was profiled, and TCRdb retains in-frame clones only, with some absent. The sample lists about 61,000 clones, about 87% occurring once. This clonotype was sampled from a female donor in good health, enrolled as a control in a pregnancy study. Sequences were derived from peripheral blood, sampled in the first trimester of pregnancy. The rearrangement joins TRBV6-1 to TRBJ1-1, with 10 bases lining up with TRBD1. CDR3 sequence: CASRKLTGGDTEAFF. The DNA for the CDR3 is TGTGCCAGCAGAAAATTGACAGGGGGCGACACTGAAGCTTTCTTT.